Below, one T cell receptor (beta chain) is given with its context. Its antigen is not yet known. Per-base quality was not reported, and no clone a single base away is much larger than it. The record originates from a study of blood T cells in healthy people across ages (dated by TCRdb to the mid-2010s). Some background on the complete study: In model experiments, roughly one uniquely barcoded TCR beta cDNA molecule per two T cells was captured by template switching. Using the same blood draw, the study looked at two additional independent replicas of 1 million unique cDNA reads for two donors, one aged 18 to 29 and the other aged 80 or older. To avoid experimental bias, donors of different ages were spread randomly across the sequencing lanes. Four age groups were formed from the donors: young (average approximately 15 years), middle-aged (around 39), aged (about 68) and long-lived (around 82). Age-related changes in TCR beta repertoire diversity were measured in the study by deep sequencing normalized with unique cDNA molecular identifiers.

The approximately 39 donors, aged roughly 6 to 95 years, were systemically healthy Caucasian individuals from Russia. Around 10 milliliters of peripheral blood were collected from each donor into EDTA-treated Vacutainer tubes. Ficoll-Paque density-gradient centrifugation was used to isolate PBMCs, with at least 6 million obtained per sample. Total RNA was extracted from PBMCs with Trizol reagent, with at least 5.5 micrograms obtained per sample. For every donor, flow cytometry on a PBMC aliquot measured the percentage of naive CD45RAhigh/CD27high T cells. Taken from the germline V gene, the CDR1 and CDR2 loops are SNHLY and FYNNEI. V sheds 8 bases and J sheds 6 bases, leaving 17 bases between their ends. Counted from cysteine to phenylalanine, this CDR3 has 14 amino acids. The sequence is cut down to CDR3 DNA, 42 bases in frame from base 1. Library preparation used 5' RACE. The listed sequencing device is Illumina HiSeq 2500. A second PCR of roughly 6 to 11 cycles was run with a J-beta primer mix and a sample-barcoded 5' primer. A template-switch 5' adaptor carrying 12 random nucleotides introduced a unique molecular identifier onto each TCR beta cDNA molecule. Each sample yielded at least 3 million CDR3-containing paired-end reads. All of the RNA was converted into first-strand cDNA using the Mint cDNA synthesis kit, with a TRBC-specific oligonucleotide serving as the primer. Following uracil-DNA glycosylase treatment, all cDNA underwent a first 18-cycle PCR with the universal primers M1SS and BC2_uni_R. On the study's bioinformatics: Normalization of each sample was performed by random selection of 1 million high-quality reads, each carrying a distinct molecular identifier. Reads with shared molecular identifiers were discarded instead of being binned into consensus sequences. MiTCR, run with a Q25 quality threshold and the strictest error-elimination algorithm, handled CDR3 identification, clonotype clustering and error correction. A nonparametric unseen species model with Euler transformation was used to estimate a lower bound on total TCR beta diversity. TCRdb's own reprocessing of the public reads used fastp at Q25 and MiXCR and kept productive beta chains. Merged by CDR3 protein, the rows form single entries marked with the most common genes and DNA. It is TCRdb's table, rather than the study itself, that gives the V and J calls and clone size. Within this sample are about 1,400,000 distinct CDR3 sequences, with approximately 42% of them counted one time only. The leading ten clones occupy approximately 7.9% of the sample.

Paper-wide results and their limitations: The CMV infection status of donors was not known, potentially confounding age-related changes in expanded clonotypes. Compared with the aged group, the long-lived group had more naive CD4+ T cells, fewer expanded clones and increased TCR diversity, suggesting age selection. Estimates of total diversity based on one million sequenced T cells were regarded as lower bounds and as underestimates. The percentage of naive T cells measured by flow cytometry correlated strongly with observed TCR beta diversity. As age increased, observed TCR beta diversity per million T cells dropped in a roughly linear way, and a significant reduction was already evident by age about 40. Conclusive comparison of naive and antigen-experienced compartments was prevented by the profiling of bulk unsorted PBMCs.

The material sequenced was blood. The chain is made from TRBV2 and TRBJ2-4; TRBD1 is a weak D gene call, 6 bases matching. This TCR was sampled from a woman under 30 in good health. The CDR3 loop reads CASEQGSMGNIQYF. At the DNA level, the sequence is TGTGCCAGCGAGCAGGGGTCGATGGGAAACATTCAGTACTTC.